This T cell receptor beta chain emerged from a study of control samples from healthy donors and cancer patients. The V and J ends lost 7 bases and 6 bases, in that order; junction bases with no gene match: 4. Germline loops: CDR1 MNHNY, CDR2 SVGAGI (reference sequence). This CDR3 contains 14 residues. Here immunoSEQ multiplex PCR was the method, and the copy in TCRdb shows in-frame clones only, minus some. The sample lists over 100,000 clones; roughly 90% were seen once. The clonotype was recovered from a woman aged 45-65 years in good health. The specimen was blood. The chain links TRBV6-6 to TRBJ1-6; 9 bases are a match to TRBD1. The CDR3 spells CASNRGQGNSPLHF. As DNA, the CDR3 is TGTGCCAGCAACAGGGGGCAGGGTAATTCACCCCTCCACTTT.